The 26 T cell receptor beta chains below come from one sample, sequenced in a study of cytomegalovirus exposure and HLA in healthy donors. PCR was performed using 60 Vbeta and 13 Jbeta primers. The repertoire was sequenced with immunoSEQ multiplex PCR; TCRdb's copy has only in-frame clones and lacks some. The profile shows about 270,000 clones, roughly two thirds of them singletons. The sequenced sample was PBMCs. The receptors shown here come from a female donor in good health and CMV-seronegative.

The V and J genes are TRBV7-2 and TRBJ1-2; D gene uncertain. The CDR3 length is 14 residues. Between the trimmed V and J ends, which lost 7 bases and 0 bases, there was a span of 12 bases. The germline CDR1 and CDR2 sequences are SGHTA and FQGNSA. In nucleotides, the CDR3 is TGTGCCAGCACCTCCAATCGGGCTAACTATGGCTACACCTTC. It yields the protein CASTSNRANYGYTF.

This rearrangement joins TRBV11-2 to TRBJ1-1, with D tentatively TRBD1 (6 bases). Germline loops: CDR1 SGHAT, CDR2 FQNNGV. With 4 bases removed from V and 7 bases from J, the gap between germline ends came to 22 bases. The length of the CDR3 is 16 residues. CDR3 in amino acids: CASSSNTGRRFGEAFF. CDR3 DNA: TGTGCCAGCAGCTCGAACACAGGGAGAAGGTTCGGTGAAGCTTTCTTT.

This clone was seen only once. This sequence joins TRBV27 and TRBJ2-7, with 7 bases fitting TRBD1. The V and J ends lost 3 bases and 1 base, in that order; junction bases with no gene match: 3. The CDR3 covers 14 residues. Germline V gives CDR1 MNHEY, CDR2 SMNVEV (reference sequence). The CDR3 nucleotides read TGTGCCAGCAGTTTTAAGGGACAGTCCTACGAGCAGTACTTC. It codes for CASSFKGQSYEQYF.

This clone was observed a handful of times. This chain uses TRBV25-1 with TRBJ1-1, with a possible D match to TRBD1 (5 bases). This CDR3 is built from 14 residues. Germline CDR1 is MGHDK and CDR2 is SYGVNS. The ends were cut back, 4 bases at V and 0 bases at J, with 9 bases in the middle. The DNA for the CDR3 is TGTGCCAGCAGTGCGGGGACTTTGAACACTGAAGCTTTCTTT. Translation: CASSAGTLNTEAFF.

The rearrangement links TRBV13 to TRBJ2-6; possibly TRBD1 for D (5 bases). Per the germline V gene, CDR1 is PRHDT and CDR2 is FYEKMQ (reference sequence). The CDR3 totals 15 residues. V was trimmed by 5 bases and J by 2 bases, leaving 10 bases between them. CDR3 sequence: CASSLPGTGANVLTF. CDR3 sequence (DNA): TGTGCCAGCAGCCTACCAGGGACTGGGGCCAACGTCCTGACTTTC.

This clone has a handful of counts. This chain joins TRBV5-4 and TRBJ1-2; a possible D gene is TRBD1 (5 bases). With 0 bases removed from V and 0 bases from J, the gap between germline ends came to 9 bases. This CDR3 spans 15 amino acids. CDR1 and CDR2 (germline): SGHNT, YYREEE (reference sequence). As DNA, the CDR3 is TGTGCCAGCAGCTTGGGGGGGGATTCTAACTATGGCTACACCTTC. The encoded protein is CASSLGGDSNYGYTF. Combining the CDR3 with reference TRBV5-4 and TRBJ1-2 gives the whole variable domain ETGVTQSPTHLIKTRGQQVTLRCSSQSGHNTVSWYQQALGQGPQFIFQYYREEENGRGNFPPRFSGLQFPNYSSELNVNALELDDSALYLCASSLGGDSNYGYTFGSGTRLTVV.

The table lists this clone with a few counts. J is TRBJ2-7 and V is TRBV5-4, with 8 bases aligning to TRBD1. Germline CDR1 is SGHNT and CDR2 is YYREEE (reference sequence). V gave up 3 bases and J gave up 2 bases; unmatched junction bases: 1. This CDR3 spans 13 amino acids. CDR3: CASSSDRAYEQYF. The CDR3 nucleotides read TGTGCCAGCAGCTCGGACAGGGCCTACGAGCAGTACTTC.

The chain links TRBV7-9 to TRBJ2-3, with 9 bases that match TRBD1. V was clipped by 5 bases and J by 2 bases; unmatched bases: 14. The germline gives CDR1 SEHNR, CDR2 FQNEAQ (reference sequence). The CDR3 has 18 amino acids. The CDR3: CASSPPGQGTYFTDTQYF. The CDR3 DNA reads TGTGCCAGCAGCCCCCCGGGACAGGGAACCTATTTCACAGATACGCAGTATTTT.

V gene TRBV2 combines with J gene TRBJ2-7; 9 bases agree with TRBD2. Germline trimming cut 3 bases from V and 4 bases from J; bases unmatched to any gene: 7. CDR1 SNHLY and CDR2 FYNNEI come from the germline V gene. This CDR3 spans 15 amino acids. As DNA, the CDR3 is TGTGCCAGCAGTGACCTGGGACTAGCATCGTACGAGCAGTACTTC. Translated, it gives CASSDLGLASYEQYF. The complete variable domain, with remaining parts taken from reference TRBV2 and TRBJ2-7, reads EPEVTQTPSHQVTQMGQEVILRCVPISNHLYFYWYRQILGQKVEFLVSFYNNEISEKSEIFDDQFSVERPDGSNFTLKIRSTKLEDSAMYFCASSDLGLASYEQYFGPGTRLTVT.

This chain joins TRBV13 and TRBJ2-7, with 9 nucleotides matching TRBD2. Trimming removed 5 bases from V and 3 bases from J; junction bases left unmatched: 5. The germline V gene encodes CDR1 PRHDT and CDR2 FYEKMQ (reference sequence). The CDR3 contains 14 residues. The CDR3 loop reads CASSPQTSGYEQYF. The CDR3 DNA reads TGTGCCAGCAGCCCCCAGACTAGCGGCTACGAGCAGTACTTC.

The gene calls are TRBV28 and TRBJ2-1, with D unresolved. Germline V gene data show CDR1 as MDHEN and CDR2 as SYDVKM. Trimming removed 2 bases at V and 15 bases at J, with 20 bases between. The CDR3 sequence is 14 residues long. CDR3 in DNA: TGTGCCAGCAGTTTAGGAGTGCCCGCCAGCCACTGGTTCTTC. Translation gives CASSLGVPASHWFF.

The genes are TRBV5-1 and TRBJ2-2; D gene uncertain. This CDR3 is 13 amino acids long. Per the germline V gene, CDR1 is SGHRS and CDR2 is YFSETQ. V was clipped by 4 bases and J by 0 bases, with 4 bases between them. Here the CDR3 reads CASSRANTGELFF. The DNA for the CDR3 is TGCGCCAGCAGCCGGGCGAACACCGGGGAGCTGTTTTTT.

The chain carries TRBV29-1 and TRBJ2-1; D is unclear. Germline V CDR1 and CDR2: SQVTM, ANQGSEA. Trimming removed 3 bases at V and 0 bases at J, with 9 bases between. This CDR3 is built from 14 residues. CDR3 in DNA: TGCAGCGTTGAGTTTAGACTCTCCTACAATGAGCAGTTCTTC. This gives the protein CSVEFRLSYNEQFF.

This chain links TRBV29-1 with TRBJ2-3; 7 bases fit TRBD1. Trimming took 0 bases from V and 4 from J; bases not matched to a gene: 13. This CDR3 spans 17 amino acids. Germline V gene data show CDR1 as SQVTM and CDR2 as ANQGSEA. The CDR3 protein is CSVEDSRAGGFADTQYF. Here the CDR3 DNA reads TGCAGCGTTGAAGATTCCAGAGCAGGGGGATTTGCAGATACGCAGTATTTT.

This chain links TRBV9 with TRBJ1-1, with D possibly being TRBD1 (5 bases). This CDR3 comprises 13 residues. Germline V lookup: CDR1 SGDLS, CDR2 YYNGEE. V lost 3 bases and J lost 2, with 8 bases in between. CDR3 DNA: TGTGCCAGCAGCGGGACACTCAACACTGAAGCTTTCTTT. Its protein is CASSGTLNTEAFF.

V gene TRBV28 combines with J gene TRBJ1-3; 8 nucleotides line up with TRBD1. CDR1 and CDR2 from the germline V gene are MDHEN and SYDVKM. This CDR3 is built from 15 residues. V lost 8 bases to trimming and J lost 2 bases; unmatched junction nucleotides: 8. CDR3 in amino acids: CASQYLQGAGNTIYF. In nucleotides, the CDR3 is TGTGCCAGCCAATACCTACAGGGGGCTGGAAACACCATATATTTT.

The V gene is TRBV6-6, the J gene TRBJ2-3; TRBD2 agrees at 9 bases. This CDR3 spans 16 amino acids. With 0 bases clipped from V and 2 bases from J, the junction kept 3 bases outside the gene matches. From germline, CDR1 is MNHNY and CDR2 SVGAGI (reference sequence). CDR3 in amino acids: CASSYSASGATDTQYF. The CDR3 DNA is TGTGCCAGCAGTTACTCCGCTAGCGGGGCCACAGATACGCAGTATTTT.

The V call is TRBV7-2, the J call TRBJ2-7; the match to TRBD2 covers 9 bases. V gave up 5 bases and J gave up 4 bases; unmatched junction bases: 6. In germline, CDR1 is SGHTA, CDR2 FQGNSA. This CDR3 spans 14 amino acids. CDR3 amino acids: CASSLGLAGYEQYF. CDR3 bases: TGTGCCAGCAGCCTGGGACTAGCTGGGTACGAGCAGTACTTC.

The J gene is TRBJ2-3, the V gene TRBV7-2; 7 bases line up with TRBD1. V shed 3 bases, J shed 1 base, and the junction held 4 bases outside the gene matches. The V gene's germline CDR1 is SGHTA and CDR2 FQGNSA. This CDR3 contains 15 residues. The DNA for the CDR3 is TGTGCCAGCAGCTTGGACAGGACTCGCACAGATACGCAGTATTTT. Translating it yields CASSLDRTRTDTQYF.

CDR3 nucleotide sequence: TGTGCCAGCAGTGAGACGAGGGGCAATCAGCCCCAGCATTTT. Amino acids: CASSETRGNQPQHF. The V call is TRBV6-1, the J call TRBJ1-5, with D hard to call. V lost 3 bases and J lost 2, with 8 bases in between. The CDR3 length is 14 residues. CDR1 is MNHNS and CDR2 is SASEGT in the germline V gene.

About this clone: The sample has other DNA sequences that encode this CDR3 too. The genes are TRBV18 and TRBJ1-2; D gene uncertain. V lost 0 bases to trimming and J lost 13 bases, with 18 bases between them. The CDR3 loop spans 14 amino acids. The germline CDR1 and CDR2 sequences are KGHSH and LQKENI. CDR3 region: CASSPPQVSQSGTF. The CDR3, as DNA: TGTGCCAGCTCACCACCTCAGGTCTCGCAGAGTGGCACCTTC.

This chain joins TRBV5-1 and TRBJ2-3, with 7 bases aligning to TRBD2. Germline V gene lookup returns CDR1 SGHRS and CDR2 YFSETQ. V dropped 0 bases and J dropped 8; count of bases not matched to a gene: 0. The CDR3 length is 12 residues. The CDR3 sequence: CASSLGEGTQYF. The CDR3 nucleotides read TGCGCCAGCAGCTTGGGGGAGGGTACGCAGTATTTT.

The chain recombines TRBV10-1 with TRBJ2-1, with D perhaps matching TRBD2 (6 bases). The CDR3 covers 14 residues. The V gene lost 4 bases and the J gene lost 5 bases, with 12 bases spanning the gap. Germline CDR1 WNHNN, CDR2 SYGVQD (reference sequence). The CDR3 loop is CASSAASVDNEQFF. The CDR3 DNA reads TGCGCCAGCAGTGCGGCTAGCGTTGACAATGAGCAGTTCTTC.

The chain links TRBV7-2 to TRBJ2-7, with D perhaps TRBD1 (7 bases). The germline gives CDR1 SGHTA, CDR2 FQGNSA. The CDR3 has 15 amino acids. Trimming pared 5 bases from V and 7 bases from J, leaving 21 bases between. The CDR3 sequence: CASSPQGGTVSEQYF. In nucleotides, the CDR3 is TGTGCCAGCAGCCCCCAAGGAGGGACAGTTTCTGAGCAGTACTTC.

This rearrangement joins TRBV7-8 to TRBJ1-2; 7 bases match TRBD1. Germline trimming cut 1 base from V and 2 bases from J; bases unmatched to any gene: 1. The CDR3 length is 14 residues. Germline CDR1 and CDR2: SGHVS and FQNEAQ. Here the CDR3 DNA reads TGTGCCAGCAGCTTAGTGGGACAGAACTATGGCTACACCTTC. Its protein is CASSLVGQNYGYTF.

The chain links TRBV9 to TRBJ2-7; D may be TRBD1 (7 bases). The CDR3 has 22 amino acids. In germline, CDR1 is SGDLS, CDR2 YYNGEE. V lost 0 bases, J lost 3 bases, and 34 bases lay in between. The CDR3 DNA reads TGTGCCAGCAGCGTAGGGACAGGCCGCGGAGGGGCTAGCACACACGTAAGCTACGAGCAGTACTTC. It is translated as CASSVGTGRGGASTHVSYEQYF.